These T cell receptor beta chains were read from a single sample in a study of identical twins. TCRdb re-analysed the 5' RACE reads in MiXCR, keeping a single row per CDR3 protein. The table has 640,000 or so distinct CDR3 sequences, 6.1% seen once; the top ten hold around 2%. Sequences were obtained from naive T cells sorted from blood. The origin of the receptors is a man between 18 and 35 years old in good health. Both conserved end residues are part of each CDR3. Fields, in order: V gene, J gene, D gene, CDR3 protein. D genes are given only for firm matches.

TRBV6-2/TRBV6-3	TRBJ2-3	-	CASSYATLSRHPPSTDTQYF
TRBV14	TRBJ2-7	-	CASSQADGWEQYF
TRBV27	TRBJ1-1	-	CASSIRGQLNTEAFF
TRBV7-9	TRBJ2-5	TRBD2	CASSSGPGLAEETQYF
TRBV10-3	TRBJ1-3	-	CAGEDSGNTIYF
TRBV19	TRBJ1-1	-	CASSMTGSTEAFF
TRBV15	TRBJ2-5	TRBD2	CATSRARLRGGETQYF
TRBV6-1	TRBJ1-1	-	CASSPRLGTEAFF
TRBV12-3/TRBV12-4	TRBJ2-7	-	CASSPPTPYPYEQYF
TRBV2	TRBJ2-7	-	CASGPLTYEQYF
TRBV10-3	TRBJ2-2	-	CAISERYTGELFF
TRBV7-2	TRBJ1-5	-	CASSTQGSQPQHF
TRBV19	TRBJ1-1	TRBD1	CASSIYIDRGVNTEAFF
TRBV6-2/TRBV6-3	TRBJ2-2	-	CASSYADLLSGELFF
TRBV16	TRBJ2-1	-	CASSQSFELASGEQFF
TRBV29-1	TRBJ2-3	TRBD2	CSVESLLAGVTQTQYF
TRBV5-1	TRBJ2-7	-	CASSLGGALSYEQYF
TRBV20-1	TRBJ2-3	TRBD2	CSAPRLAGGLTDTQYF
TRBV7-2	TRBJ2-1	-	CASSLGYNYNEQFF
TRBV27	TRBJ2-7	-	CASSLGQGSPQYF
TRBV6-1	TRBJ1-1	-	CASNLGRTEAFF
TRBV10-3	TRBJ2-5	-	CAIGTVQETQYF
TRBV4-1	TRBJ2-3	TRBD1	CASSQDRGLADTQYF
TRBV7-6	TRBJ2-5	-	CASSLEASQETQYF
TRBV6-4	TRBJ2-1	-	CASSVGVLSYNEQFF
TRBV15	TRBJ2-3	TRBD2	CATSPWREGRTDTQYF
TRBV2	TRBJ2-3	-	CARRELTDTQYF
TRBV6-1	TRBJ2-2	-	CASTRAQNTGELFF
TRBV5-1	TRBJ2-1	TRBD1	CASSRTGQRSSYNEQFF
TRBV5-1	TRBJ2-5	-	CASSLGGNQETQYF
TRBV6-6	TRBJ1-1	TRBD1	CASKTGGNTEAFF
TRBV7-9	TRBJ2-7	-	CASSTSLTVNEQYF
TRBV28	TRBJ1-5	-	CASSLEGRRNQPQHF
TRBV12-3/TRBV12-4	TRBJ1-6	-	CASSLYGGDLSSYNSPLHF
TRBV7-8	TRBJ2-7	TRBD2	CASSKKPLAGGYEQYF
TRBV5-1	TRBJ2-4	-	CASSASGAENIQYF
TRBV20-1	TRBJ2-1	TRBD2	CSANSGSSNEQFF
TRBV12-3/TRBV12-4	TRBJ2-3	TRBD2	CASRIAGVGDTQYF
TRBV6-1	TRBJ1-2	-	CTSSPREGGYGYTF
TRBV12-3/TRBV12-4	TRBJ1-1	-	CASSPRTGNTEAFF
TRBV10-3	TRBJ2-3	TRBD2	CAISEWASGRQDTQYF
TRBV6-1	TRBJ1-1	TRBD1	CASKMAGTENTEAFF
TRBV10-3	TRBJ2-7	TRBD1	CAISGPGTDYEQYF
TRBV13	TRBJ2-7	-	CASSPTSWREQYF
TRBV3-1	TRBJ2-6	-	CATSDSGANVLTF
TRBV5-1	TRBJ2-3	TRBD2	CASSLDGGDSDTQYF